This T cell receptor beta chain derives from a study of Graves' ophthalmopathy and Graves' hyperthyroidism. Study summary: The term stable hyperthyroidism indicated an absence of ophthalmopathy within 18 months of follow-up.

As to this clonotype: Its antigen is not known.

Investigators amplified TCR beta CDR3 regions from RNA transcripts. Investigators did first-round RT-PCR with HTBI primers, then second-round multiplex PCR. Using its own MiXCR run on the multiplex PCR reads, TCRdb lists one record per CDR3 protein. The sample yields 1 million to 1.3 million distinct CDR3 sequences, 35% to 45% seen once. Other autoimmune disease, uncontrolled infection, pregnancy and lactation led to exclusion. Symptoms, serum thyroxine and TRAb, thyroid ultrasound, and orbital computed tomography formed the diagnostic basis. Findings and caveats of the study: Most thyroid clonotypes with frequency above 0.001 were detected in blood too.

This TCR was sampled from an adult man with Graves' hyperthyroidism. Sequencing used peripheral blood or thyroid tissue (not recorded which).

CDR3 protein: CSAVKTNTGELFF. The CDR3 DNA reads as TGCAGTGCTGTAAAAACGAACACCGGGGAGCTGTTTTTT. The genes are TRBV20-1 and TRBJ2-2; no firm D call. The V gene's germline CDR1 is DFQATT and CDR2 SNEGSKA (reference sequence). The CDR3 is 13 amino acids. V gave up 5 bases and J gave up 0 bases, with 7 bases separating them.